A selection of T cell receptor beta chains follows, all from one sample in a study of CD8+CD57+ T cells in acquired aplastic anemia. Each CDR3 protein gets one entry after TCRdb re-called the reads with MiXCR. The sample consists of approximately 59,000 distinct CDR3 sequences, roughly 60% of them appearing once. Sequenced material: sorted CD4+, CD8+, or CD8+CD57+ T cells (not recorded which) from PBMCs. The receptors shown here come from a human donor with aplastic anemia. Each CDR3 is given with its conserved first and last residue. The D gene is left open where the match is weak. Some rows have no size entry. The others give once, few or many, or a class for an expanded clone.

TRBJ2-3 - medium-sized TRBV19 CASSPGVVSTDTQYF TGTGCCAGTAGTCCAGGGGTCGTGAGCACAGATACGCAGTATTTT
TRBJ2-1 TRBD1 - TRBV29-1 CSVVDRPNNEQFF TGCAGCGTGGTGGACAGGCCGAACAATGAGCAGTTCTTC
TRBJ1-2 - few TRBV7-2 CASSPDRLYGYTF TGTGCCAGCAGCCCAGACAGACTGTATGGCTACACCTTC
TRBJ2-6 - - TRBV11-1 CASSHRVPSGANVLTF TGTGCCAGCAGCCACCGAGTTCCTTCTGGGGCCAACGTCCTGACTTTC
TRBJ1-1 TRBD1 medium-sized TRBV25-1 CASRPGQSHTEAFF TGTGCCAGCAGACCGGGACAGAGTCACACTGAAGCTTTCTTT
TRBJ1-2 TRBD1 many TRBV15 CATSPRTGGGYGYTF TGTGCCACCAGCCCTCGGACAGGGGGCGGCTATGGCTACACCTTC
TRBJ1-4 - many TRBV9 CASSPEGATNEKLFF TGTGCCAGCAGCCCAGAAGGGGCAACTAATGAAAAACTGTTTTTT
TRBJ2-7 TRBD2 - TRBV10-3 CAISEGGRSWEQYF TGTGCCATCAGTGAGGGCGGGAGGTCGTGGGAGCAGTACTTC
TRBJ1-1 - medium-sized TRBV19 CASTLLTATEAFF TGTGCCAGTACCTTATTGACAGCCACTGAAGCTTTCTTT
TRBJ2-3 - - TRBV10-3 CAISGGGGTDTQYF TGTGCCATCAGTGGGGGCGGGGGCACAGATACGCAGTATTTT
TRBJ2-7 - - TRBV7-8 CASSAGPYEQYF TGTGCCAGCAGCGCGGGTCCTTACGAGCAGTACTTC
TRBJ2-7 TRBD1 once TRBV19 CASSIGTEVYEQYF TGTGCCAGTAGTATTGGGACAGAGGTCTACGAGCAGTACTTC
TRBJ2-7 TRBD2 - TRBV29-1 CSVEDGTSGGAYEQYF TGCAGCGTTGAAGACGGAACTAGCGGGGGAGCCTACGAGCAGTACTTC
TRBJ1-1 TRBD1 - TRBV25-1 CASSAARQGDAEAFF TGTGCCAGCAGTGCCGCTAGACAGGGGGACGCTGAAGCTTTCTTT
TRBJ1-1 - - TRBV5-1 CASSLAPGRNTEAFF TGCGCCAGCAGCTTGGCCCCGGGACGGAACACTGAAGCTTTCTTT
TRBJ2-1 - many TRBV4-2 CASSPPADSYNEQFF TGTGCCAGCAGTCCCCCGGCAGACTCCTACAATGAGCAGTTCTTC
TRBJ1-2 - - TRBV7-3 CASSQTAARGYTF TGTGCCAGCAGCCAAACGGCTGCGCGGGGCTACACCTTC
TRBJ2-7 - few TRBV19 CATLGSYEQYF TGTGCCACCTTGGGGTCCTACGAGCAGTACTTC
TRBJ2-7 TRBD2 - TRBV6-1 CASRPSSGGERSYEQYF TGTGCCAGCAGACCCTCTAGCGGGGGGGAAAGGTCCTACGAGCAGTACTTC
TRBJ2-3 TRBD2 - TRBV4-1 CASSQVAGSTDTQYF TGCGCCAGCAGCCAAGTAGCGGGGAGCACAGATACGCAGTATTTT
TRBJ1-2 - - TRBV5-1 CASSLLQPPNYGYTF TGCGCCAGCAGCTTGCTCCAGCCCCCTAACTATGGCTACACCTTC
TRBJ1-1 TRBD1 - TRBV24-1 CATSEPTGKTFF TGTGCCACCAGTGAGCCGACAGGGAAAACTTTCTTT
TRBJ2-3 - many TRBV9 CASSEGTDTQYF TGTGCCAGCAGCGAGGGCACAGATACGCAGTATTTT
TRBJ1-1 - - TRBV7-6 CASSLGGWTEAFF TGTGCCAGCAGCTTAGGGGGGTGGACTGAAGCTTTCTTT
TRBJ1-5 - many TRBV19 CASVPEGGQPQHF TGTGCCAGCGTACCCGAGGGTGGGCAGCCCCAGCATTTT
TRBJ2-3 TRBD2 many TRBV4-3 CASSQDRGSGGTDTQYF TGCGCCAGCAGCCAAGATCGGGGTAGCGGGGGCACAGATACGCAGTATTTT
TRBJ1-5 TRBD1 - TRBV2 CASNQGQGYQPQHF TGTGCCAGCAACCAGGGACAGGGATATCAGCCCCAGCATTTT
TRBJ2-1 - many TRBV20-1 CSAADSFTYNEQFF TGCAGTGCTGCTGACTCCTTTACCTACAATGAGCAGTTCTTC
TRBJ1-2 TRBD1 few TRBV11-1 CASTGTGGQTANYGYTF TGTGCCAGCACCGGGACAGGGGGGCAAACCGCTAACTATGGCTACACCTTC
TRBJ2-7 - many TRBV12-3/TRBV12-4 CASSPLTNFYEQYF TGTGCCAGCAGTCCCCTGACAAATTTCTACGAGCAGTACTTC
TRBJ2-1 TRBD1 - TRBV20-1 CSARPAGTGGNEQFF TGCAGTGCTAGACCCGCCGGGACAGGGGGCAATGAGCAGTTCTTC
TRBJ2-3 TRBD2 - TRBV29-1 CSVSSGGNTQYF TGCAGCGTTTCTAGCGGTGGAAATACGCAGTATTTT
TRBJ1-3 TRBD1 - TRBV11-1 CASSAPGTGNGNTIYF TGTGCCAGCAGCGCACCCGGGACAGGCAACGGAAACACCATATATTTT
TRBJ2-7 - - TRBV13 CASSFRQSTYEQYF TGTGCCAGCAGCTTCCGACAGAGCACCTACGAGCAGTACTTC
TRBJ1-2 - many TRBV9 CASSGFGTDRYYGYTF TGTGCCAGCAGCGGCTTCGGGACGGACCGGTACTATGGCTACACCTTC
TRBJ2-1 - once TRBV5-8 CASITGEQFF TGTGCCAGCATCACCGGGGAGCAGTTCTTC
TRBJ1-5 - once TRBV19 CASSMAGRTDQPQHF TGTGCCAGTAGTATGGCGGGGAGGACGGATCAGCCCCAGCATTTT
TRBJ1-2 - - TRBV2 CASSEVGEAGYTF TGTGCCAGCAGTGAAGTCGGGGAGGCTGGCTACACCTTC
TRBJ1-2 - - TRBV15 CATSRDRLSYGYTF TGTGCCACCAGCAGAGATAGGCTGAGCTATGGCTACACCTTC
TRBJ1-6 - once TRBV25-1 CASSDPGPRQPLHF TGTGCCAGCAGTGACCCGGGGCCGCGCCAGCCCCTCCACTTT
TRBJ2-1 TRBD2 medium-sized TRBV10-2 CASSLAGGYGDNEQFF TGCGCCAGCAGTCTAGCGGGGGGGTATGGAGACAATGAGCAGTTCTTC
TRBJ2-5 - large TRBV24-1 CATGALSTPSQETQYF TGTGCCACCGGGGCCCTGTCGACACCTTCCCAAGAGACCCAGTACTTC
TRBJ2-5 - - TRBV15 CATSRDWALGGGETQYF TGTGCCACCAGCAGAGATTGGGCCCTGGGGGGAGGAGAGACCCAGTACTTC
TRBJ1-2 - - TRBV12-3/TRBV12-4 CASSLAPRQNYTF TGTGCCAGCAGTTTAGCGCCGAGACAGAACTACACCTTC